This paragraph covers one T cell receptor (beta chain) sequence. These data belong to a study of CD8 T cells in Susac syndrome. CD8+ and CD4+ T cells circulating in blood were sequenced for TCR beta. Reverse transcription of roughly 0.5 to 1 ug RNA was performed with random hexamers. The amplification used immunoSEQ multiplex PCR on TCR beta CDR3; it spanned 54 Vbeta and 13 Jbeta. One entry per CDR3 protein, called by TCRdb with MiXCR from the immunoSEQ multiplex PCR reads. Of more than 150,000 distinct CDR3 sequences listed, around 94% are singletons. The sample taken for sequencing was CD4+ T cells from PBMCs. The clonotype originates from a human donor in good health.

The CDR3 here is CSVVFPETQYF. In nucleotides, the CDR3 is TGCAGCGTTGTTTTTCCAGAGACCCAGTACTTC. The chain recombines TRBV29-1 with TRBJ2-5; no clear D. Trimming left V 4 bases short and J 4 bases short, with 7 bases between. Germline V gives CDR1 SQVTM, CDR2 ANQGSEA. This CDR3 contains 11 residues. The full variable domain, with the rest looked up from reference TRBV29-1 and TRBJ2-5, is SAVISQKPSRDICQRGTSLTIQCQVDSQVTMMFWYRQQPGQSLTLIATANQGSEATYESGFVIDKFPISRPNLTFSTLTVSNMSPEDSSIYLCSVVFPETQYFGPGTRLLVL.